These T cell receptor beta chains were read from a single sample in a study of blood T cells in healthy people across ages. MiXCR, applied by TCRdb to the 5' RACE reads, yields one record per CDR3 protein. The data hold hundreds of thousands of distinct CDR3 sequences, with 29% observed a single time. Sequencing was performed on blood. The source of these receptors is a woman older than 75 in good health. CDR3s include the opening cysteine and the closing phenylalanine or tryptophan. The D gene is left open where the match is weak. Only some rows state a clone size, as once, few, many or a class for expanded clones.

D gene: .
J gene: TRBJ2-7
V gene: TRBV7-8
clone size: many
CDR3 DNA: TGTGCCAGCAGCTCAAGTCAGCACGAGCAGTACTTC
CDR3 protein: CASSSSQHEQYF

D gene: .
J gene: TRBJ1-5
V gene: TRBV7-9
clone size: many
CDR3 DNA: TGTGCCAGCAGCCCGGCCGGGGGAGCCCAGCCCCAGCATTTT
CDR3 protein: CASSPAGGAQPQHF

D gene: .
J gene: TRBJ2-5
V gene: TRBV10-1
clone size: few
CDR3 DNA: TGCGCCAGCAGTGAGTCGTCCCGGCCCAGTGGGACCCAGTACTTC
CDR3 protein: CASSESSRPSGTQYF

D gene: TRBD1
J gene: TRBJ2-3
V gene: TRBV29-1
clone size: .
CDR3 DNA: TGCAGCGGGGCCCCCGACAGGGGCGCAGATACGCAGTATTTT
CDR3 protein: CSGAPDRGADTQYF

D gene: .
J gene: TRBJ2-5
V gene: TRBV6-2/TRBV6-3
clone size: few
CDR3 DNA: TGTGCCAGCAGTTACGGGGGGCCAGGAGAGACCCAGTACTTC
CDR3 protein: CASSYGGPGETQYF

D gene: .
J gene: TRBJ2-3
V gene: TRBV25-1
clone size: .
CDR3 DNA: TGTGTCAGCAGTCGGCTCACAGATACGCAGTATTTT
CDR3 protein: CVSSRLTDTQYF

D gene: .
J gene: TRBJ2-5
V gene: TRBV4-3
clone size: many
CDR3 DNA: TGCGCCAGCAGCCAAGGCAACAGGGAGGGGGAGACCCAGTACTTC
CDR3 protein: CASSQGNREGETQYF

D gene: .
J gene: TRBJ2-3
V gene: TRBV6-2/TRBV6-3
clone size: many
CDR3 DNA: TGTGCCAGCAGTACCTACTTGTTTCCCGGCACAGATACGCAGTATTTT
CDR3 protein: CASSTYLFPGTDTQYF

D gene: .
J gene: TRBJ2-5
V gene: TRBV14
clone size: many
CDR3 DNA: TGTGCCAGCAGCCCAGGGGACTGGCCAGGGACCCAGTACTTC
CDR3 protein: CASSPGDWPGTQYF

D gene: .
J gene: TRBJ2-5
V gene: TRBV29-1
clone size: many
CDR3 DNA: TGCAGCGTAGGGAGACCCGGGGAGACCCAGTACTTC
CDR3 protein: CSVGRPGETQYF

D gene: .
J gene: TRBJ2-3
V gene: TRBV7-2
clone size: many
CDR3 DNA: TGTGCCAGCAGTTCCCGGCGGGGGCAGGGATCAGATACGCAGTATTTT
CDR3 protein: CASSSRRGQGSDTQYF

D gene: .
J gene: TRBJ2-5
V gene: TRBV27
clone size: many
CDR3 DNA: TGTGCCAGCAGTTTATATCGAGGGGAAGAGACCCAGTACTTC
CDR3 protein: CASSLYRGEETQYF

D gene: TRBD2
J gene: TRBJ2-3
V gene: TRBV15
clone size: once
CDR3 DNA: TGTGCCACCACCACTAGCGGGGGGGCGTTTAATACGCGGTATTTT
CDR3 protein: CATTTSGGAFNTRYF

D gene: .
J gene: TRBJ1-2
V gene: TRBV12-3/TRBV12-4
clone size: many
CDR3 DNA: TGTGCCAGCAGTTTGTTTTTACAGTATGGCTACACCTTC
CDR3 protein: CASSLFLQYGYTF

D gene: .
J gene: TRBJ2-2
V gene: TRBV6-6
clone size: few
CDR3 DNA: TGTGCCAGCAGTCCGGGGTACACCGGGGAGCTGTTTTTT
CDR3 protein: CASSPGYTGELFF

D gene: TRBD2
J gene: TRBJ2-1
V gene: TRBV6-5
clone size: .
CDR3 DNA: TGTGCCAGCAGTTACTTCGTTAGCGGGAGGGATGAGCAGTTCTTC
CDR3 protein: CASSYFVSGRDEQFF

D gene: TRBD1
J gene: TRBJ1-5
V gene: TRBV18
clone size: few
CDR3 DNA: TGTGCCAGCTCACGACAGGGGGCGGATCAGCCCCAGCATTTT
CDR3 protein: CASSRQGADQPQHF

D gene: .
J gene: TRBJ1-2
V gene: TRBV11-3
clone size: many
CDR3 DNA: TGTGCCAGCAGCCCGGACAGCCAAAGAGGCTACACCTTC
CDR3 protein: CASSPDSQRGYTF

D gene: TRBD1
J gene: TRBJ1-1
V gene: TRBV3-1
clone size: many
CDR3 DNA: TGTGCCAGCAGCTCTACAGGGGGCACTGAAGCTTTCTTT
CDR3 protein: CASSSTGGTEAFF

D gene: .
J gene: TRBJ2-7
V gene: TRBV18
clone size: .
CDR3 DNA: TGTGCCAGCTCCCCCGTAGTGTCGGGGGAGCAGTACTTC
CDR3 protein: CASSPVVSGEQYF

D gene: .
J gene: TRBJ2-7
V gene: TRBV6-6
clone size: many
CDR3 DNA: TGTGCCAGCAGCCAAGACAGGAGTTGGGGGCAGTACTTC
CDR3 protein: CASSQDRSWGQYF

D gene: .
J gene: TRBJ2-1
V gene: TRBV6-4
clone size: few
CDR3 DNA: TGTGCCAGCAGTGGAAGTATTACCGGTGAGCAGTTCTTC
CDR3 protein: CASSGSITGEQFF

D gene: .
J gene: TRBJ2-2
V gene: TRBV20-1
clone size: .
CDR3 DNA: TGCAGTGCTAGAGATGGGGGGGCCGGGACCGGGGAGCTGTTTTTT
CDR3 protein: CSARDGGAGTGELFF

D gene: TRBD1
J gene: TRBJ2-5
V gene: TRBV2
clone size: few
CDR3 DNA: TGTGCCAGCCATTCCGGGACAGGGGTAGGGGAGACCCAGTACTTC
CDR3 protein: CASHSGTGVGETQYF

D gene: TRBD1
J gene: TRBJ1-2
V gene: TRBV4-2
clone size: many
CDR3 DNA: TGTGCCAGCAGCCAAGAAGGGGGCGGCTATGGCTACACCTTC
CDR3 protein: CASSQEGGGYGYTF

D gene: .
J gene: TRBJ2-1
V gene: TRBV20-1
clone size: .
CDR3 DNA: TGCAGTACGGAGCGGACCAATGAGCAGTTCTTC
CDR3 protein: CSTERTNEQFF

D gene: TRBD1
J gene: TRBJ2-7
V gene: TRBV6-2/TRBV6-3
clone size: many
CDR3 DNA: TGTGCCAGCAGAGGCCCAGGGGGCTACGAGCAGTACTTC
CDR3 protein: CASRGPGGYEQYF

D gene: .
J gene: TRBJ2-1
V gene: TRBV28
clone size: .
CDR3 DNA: TGTGCCAGCAGTTTTGCTATCTACAATGAGCAGTTCTTC
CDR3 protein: CASSFAIYNEQFF

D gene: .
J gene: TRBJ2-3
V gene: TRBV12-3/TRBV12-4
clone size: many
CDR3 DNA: TGTGCCAGCAGTCCATCCTCCCTAGATACGCAGTATTTT
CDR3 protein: CASSPSSLDTQYF

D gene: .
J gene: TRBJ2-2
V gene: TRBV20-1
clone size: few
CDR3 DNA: TGCAGTGCTAGAGGGTCCGGGGGCCGTACCGGGGAGCTGTTTTTT
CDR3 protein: CSARGSGGRTGELFF

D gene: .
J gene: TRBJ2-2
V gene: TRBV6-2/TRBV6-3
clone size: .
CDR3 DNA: TGTGCCAGCAGTTACTCGGGAGCTAGGACCTCCGGGGAGCTGTTTTTT
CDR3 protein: CASSYSGARTSGELFF

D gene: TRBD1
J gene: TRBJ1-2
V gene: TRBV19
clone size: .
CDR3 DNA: TGTGCCAGTAGTGACAGGGCTCTCGATCGGGGCTACACCTTC
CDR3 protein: CASSDRALDRGYTF

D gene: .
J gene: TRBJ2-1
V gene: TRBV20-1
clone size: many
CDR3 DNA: TGCAGTGCTTTACCCCGGGGGCGAAGCTCCTACAATGAGCAGTTCTTC
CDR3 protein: CSALPRGRSSYNEQFF

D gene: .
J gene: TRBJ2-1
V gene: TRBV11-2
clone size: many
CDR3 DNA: TGTGCCAGCAGCTTGACGCCTCTAAGCTCCTACAATGAGCAGTTCTTC
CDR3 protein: CASSLTPLSSYNEQFF

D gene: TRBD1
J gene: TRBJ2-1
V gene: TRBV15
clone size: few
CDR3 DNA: TGTGCCACCAGCAGAGGACAGGGGAGACACAATGAGCAGTTCTTC
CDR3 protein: CATSRGQGRHNEQFF

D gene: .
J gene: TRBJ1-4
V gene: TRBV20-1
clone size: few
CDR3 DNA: TGCAGTGCTTACAGGGAAGTAGGGGAAAAACTGTTTTTT
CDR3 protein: CSAYREVGEKLFF

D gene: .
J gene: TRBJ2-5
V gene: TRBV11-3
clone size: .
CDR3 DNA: TGTGCCAGCAGAGGAAGGGTCCGCGAGACCCAGTACTTC
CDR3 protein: CASRGRVRETQYF

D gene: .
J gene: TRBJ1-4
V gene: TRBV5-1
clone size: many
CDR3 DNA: TGCGCCAGCAGCTTTGGAGGGACTAATGAAAAACTGTTTTTT
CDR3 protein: CASSFGGTNEKLFF

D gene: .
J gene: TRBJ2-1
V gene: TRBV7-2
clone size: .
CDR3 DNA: TGTGCCAGCAACTCCAGGAGATACTCCTACAATGAGCAGTTCTTC
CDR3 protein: CASNSRRYSYNEQFF

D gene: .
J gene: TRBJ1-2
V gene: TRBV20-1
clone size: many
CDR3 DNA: TGCAGTGTTAGTCCTCGGCAGAACTATGGCTACACCTTC
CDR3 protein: CSVSPRQNYGYTF

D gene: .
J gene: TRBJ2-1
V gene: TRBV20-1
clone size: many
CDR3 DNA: TGCAGTGCTAGCTCTATCCTTATAAGGGGATCCTACAATGAGCAGTTCTTC
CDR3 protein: CSASSILIRGSYNEQFF

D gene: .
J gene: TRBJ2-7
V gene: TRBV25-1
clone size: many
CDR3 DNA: TGTGCCAGCAGTGATGACAGCACCTACGAGCAGTACTTC
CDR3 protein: CASSDDSTYEQYF

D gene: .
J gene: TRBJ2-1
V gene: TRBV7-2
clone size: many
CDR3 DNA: TGTGCCAGCAGCTTCCCCCTAGGGTGGGGCACAGTCTCCTACAATGAGCAGTTCTTC
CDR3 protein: CASSFPLGWGTVSYNEQFF

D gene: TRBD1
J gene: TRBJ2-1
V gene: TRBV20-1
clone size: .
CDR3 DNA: TGCAGTGCCGTCACCTCGGGACAGGGCTACAATGAGCAGTTCTTC
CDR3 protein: CSAVTSGQGYNEQFF

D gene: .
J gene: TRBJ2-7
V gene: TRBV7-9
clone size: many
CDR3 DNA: TGTGCCGGGGACGAGCAGTACTTC
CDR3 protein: CAGDEQYF

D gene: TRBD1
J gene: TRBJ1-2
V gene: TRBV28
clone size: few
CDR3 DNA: TGTGCCAGCAGTTTGGGACAGGAGTTTAGCTACACCTTC
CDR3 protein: CASSLGQEFSYTF

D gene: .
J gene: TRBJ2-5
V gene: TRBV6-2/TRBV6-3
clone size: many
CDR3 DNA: TGTGCCAGCAGCATGGGGCGAGAGACCCAGTACTTC
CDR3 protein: CASSMGRETQYF

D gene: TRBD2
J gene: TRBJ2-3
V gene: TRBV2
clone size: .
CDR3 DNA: TGTGCCAGCACAAGGGCCGGGGCTAGCGGGGATACGCAGTATTTT
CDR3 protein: CASTRAGASGDTQYF

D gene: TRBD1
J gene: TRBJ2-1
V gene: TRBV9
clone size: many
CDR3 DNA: TGTGCCAGCAGCAGGAAGACAGGGGGGGGAAATGAGCAGTTCTTC
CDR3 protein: CASSRKTGGGNEQFF

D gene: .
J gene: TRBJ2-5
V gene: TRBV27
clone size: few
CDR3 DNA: TGTGCCAGCAGTTTCCTCGAGGAGCAGTACTTC
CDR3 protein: CASSFLEEQYF

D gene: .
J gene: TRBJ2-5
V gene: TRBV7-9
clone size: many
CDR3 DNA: TGTGCCAGCAGCTTGGGCGGGGGCCAGACCCAGTACTTC
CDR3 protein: CASSLGGGQTQYF

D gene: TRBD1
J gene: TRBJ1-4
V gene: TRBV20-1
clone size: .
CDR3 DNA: TGCAGTGCTAGATCCTCGGACAGGGCACAGGAAAAACTGTGTTTT
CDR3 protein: CSARSSDRAQEKLCF

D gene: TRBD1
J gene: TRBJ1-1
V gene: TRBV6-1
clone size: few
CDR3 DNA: TGTGCCAGCACCAGACAGGGGAAGATGAACACTGAAGCTTTCTTT
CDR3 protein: CASTRQGKMNTEAFF